This T cell receptor beta chain emerged from a study of identifying expanded T cells in peripheral blood. Points from the study as a whole: Technical replicates showed roughly 1.2 changed clones; around 2 weeks about 16.4; four weeks 19. Clone count variance between roughly two-week samples rose with total template count.

Healthy donors had no documented immune events, such as infections, while sampled. Of note for this clone: No antigen is known for it.

Libraries were prepared by immunoSEQ multiplex PCR; TCRdb keeps only in-frame clonotypes and omits some of them. The data show under 85,000 clones, about four fifths seen once. CDR1 is MNHEY and CDR2 is SVGAGI in the germline V gene. Unmatched junction bases numbered 7, after V lost 5 bases and J lost 9 bases. The CDR3 runs to 14 residues. The receptor's source is a person aged 18-69 years in good health. The sequenced material came from blood. The V call is TRBV6-5, the J call TRBJ2-1; 10 positions agree with TRBD1. CDR3 in DNA: TGTGCCAGCAGTGGGACAGGGGTAGGACTTGAGCAGTTCTTC. Protein: CASSGTGVGLEQFF.